The 26 T cell receptor beta chains reported below all come from one sample, sequenced in a study of cytomegalovirus exposure and HLA in healthy donors. PCR used 60 Vbeta primers and 13 Jbeta primers. The assay was immunoSEQ multiplex PCR, and TCRdb's table has in-frame clones only and misses some. In the table there are under 200,000 clones, about four fifths of which are singletons. The specimen sequenced was PBMCs. These receptors were collected from a man over 45 in good health and CMV-seropositive.

This chain uses TRBV29-1 with TRBJ2-1, with D possibly being TRBD2 (5 bases). The CDR3 spans 12 residues. CDR1 and CDR2 (germline): SQVTM, ANQGSEA. V lost 5 bases, J lost 9 bases, and 14 bases lay in between. CDR3: CSVYGKVGEQFF. CDR3 coding DNA: TGCAGCGTTTACGGGAAGGTGGGTGAGCAGTTCTTC.

Only a few counts were recorded for this clone. The chain uses TRBV9 and TRBJ2-7; 11 nucleotides agree with TRBD1. Germline trimming cut 4 bases from V and 3 bases from J; bases unmatched to any gene: 3. CDR1 is SGDLS, CDR2 YYNGEE, per germline. The CDR3 contains 14 residues. The CDR3 spells CASSTGQGGYEQYF. Written as DNA, the CDR3 is TGTGCCAGCAGCACGGGACAGGGGGGCTACGAGCAGTACTTC.

The chain employs TRBV6-1 and TRBJ2-1; TRBD1 matches at 9 bases. V dropped 3 bases and J dropped 12; count of bases not matched to a gene: 9. Per germline, CDR1 MNHNS and CDR2 SASEGT. This CDR3 has 14 residues. CDR3 in DNA: TGTGCCAGCAGTGATAGGGACAGGGTGGGGACGCAGTTCTTC. This encodes CASSDRDRVGTQFF.

The chain links TRBV2 to TRBJ1-1; TRBD1 is a possible D gene (5 bases). Germline V lookup: CDR1 SNHLY, CDR2 FYNNEI. Between the trimmed V and J ends, which lost 4 bases and 5 bases, there was a span of 14 bases. The CDR3 contains 14 residues. The CDR3 DNA is TGTGCCAGCAGTGGGATGGCAGGGCGTACTGAAGCTTTCTTT. It yields the protein CASSGMAGRTEAFF.

V is TRBV19 and J is TRBJ2-3; 9 nucleotides agree with TRBD1. Per the germline V gene, CDR1 is LNHDA and CDR2 is SQIVND (reference sequence). This CDR3 has 18 residues. Trimming removed 3 bases from V and 0 bases from J; junction bases left unmatched: 10. The chain's CDR3 is CASSMSRGTGSSTDTQYF. The CDR3 nucleotides read TGTGCCAGTAGTATGTCTCGCGGGACAGGGTCTAGCACAGATACGCAGTATTTT.

This sequence joins TRBV28 and TRBJ1-1; D ambiguous. Germline V gene lookup returns CDR1 MDHEN and CDR2 SYDVKM. The CDR3 runs 11 residues. V lost 3 bases and J lost 10, with 9 bases in between. The CDR3 DNA is TGTGCCAGCAGTTTTGCTCGGGGAGCTTTCTTT. Translated: CASSFARGAFF.

The CDR3 region is CASSPTENYGYTF. CDR3 coding DNA: TGTGCCAGCTCACCCACCGAGAACTATGGCTACACCTTC. The chain recombines TRBV18 with TRBJ1-2; no reliable D call. The germline V gene encodes CDR1 KGHSH and CDR2 LQKENI. The CDR3 runs to 13 residues. Trimming took off 3 bases at V and 2 bases at J, with 7 bases between the two ends.

This clone was picked up one time. The chain combines TRBV9 with TRBJ2-3; possible D gene TRBD1, 6 bases. Deletions cut 3 bases from V and 1 base from J, with 12 bases between. CDR3 length equals 15 residues. Per germline, CDR1 SGDLS and CDR2 YYNGEE. CDR3 nucleotide sequence: TGTGCCAGCAGCGCTAGGGACACCCGCACAGATACGCAGTATTTT. Protein: CASSARDTRTDTQYF. Together with reference TRBV9 and TRBJ2-3, the CDR3 gives the full variable domain: DSGVTQTPKHLITATGQRVTLRCSPRSGDLSVYWYQQSLDQGLQFLIQYYNGEERAKGNILERFSAQQFPDLHSELNLSSLELGDSALYFCASSARDTRTDTQYFGPGTRLTVL.

This clone appeared a single time. The rearrangement links TRBV5-4 to TRBJ2-1; TRBD1 agrees at 8 bases. The length of the CDR3 is 15 residues. CDR1 SGHNT and CDR2 YYREEE come from the germline V gene (reference sequence). The V and J ends lost 0 bases and 7 bases, in that order; junction bases with no gene match: 6. CDR3 protein: CASSLETGVWNEQFF. The CDR3 DNA is TGTGCCAGCAGCTTGGAGACAGGGGTATGGAATGAGCAGTTCTTC.

CDR3 sequence: CAWSRGHSNQPQHF. In DNA form, the CDR3 reads TGTGCCTGGAGCCGGGGTCATAGCAATCAGCCCCAGCATTTT. J is TRBJ1-5 and V is TRBV30; unclear D gene. V was trimmed by 3 bases and J by 0 bases, leaving 9 bases between them. The CDR3 consists of 14 residues. Germline lookup yields CDR1 GTSNPN and CDR2 SVGIG (reference sequence).

J is TRBJ1-2 and V is TRBV15; 9 bases are shared with TRBD1. CDR3 size: 16 residues. The germline CDR1 and CDR2 sequences are LNHNV and YYDKDF (reference sequence). Trimming removed 0 bases from V and 6 bases from J; junction bases left unmatched: 8. In nucleotides, the CDR3 is TGTGCCACCAGCAGAGATAAGGCGGGACAGGGAAATGGCTACACCTTC. Its protein product is CATSRDKAGQGNGYTF.

The J gene is TRBJ2-1, the V gene TRBV19; 9 bases are shared with TRBD1. This CDR3 is built from 14 residues. Per germline, CDR1 LNHDA and CDR2 SQIVND (reference sequence). The junction had 4 bases not matched to a gene; V was cut back by 5 bases and J by 5 bases. The CDR3 bases are TGTGCCAGTAGTCCGGACAGGGGTAACAATGAGCAGTTCTTC. Residues: CASSPDRGNNEQFF.

This clone was counted between two and nine times. The CDR3 nucleotides are TGTGCCAGCAGCCTAAGGTGGGCAGATGCCTTCAATGAGCAGTTCTTC. Translated: CASSLRWADAFNEQFF. The rearrangement joins TRBV7-9 to TRBJ2-1; D is uncertain. The CDR3 is 16 amino acids. V lost 5 bases and J lost 6, with 20 bases in between. From germline, CDR1 is SEHNR and CDR2 FQNEAQ (reference sequence).

This chain joins TRBV28 and TRBJ1-3; D uncertain. V was clipped by 1 base and J by 5 bases, with 3 bases between them. Germline CDR1 is MDHEN and CDR2 is SYDVKM. The CDR3 covers 12 residues. This CDR3 is CASSLSRNTIYF. The CDR3 region has the DNA TGTGCCAGCAGTTTATCTAGAAACACCATATATTTT.

The chain employs TRBV5-1 and TRBJ2-1; 9 nucleotides match TRBD1. V dropped 3 bases and J dropped 7; count of bases not matched to a gene: 8. Germline lookup yields CDR1 SGHRS and CDR2 YFSETQ. The CDR3 is made up of 15 amino acids. In nucleotides, the CDR3 is TGCGCCAGCAGCTGGCCGGGACAGGGAAAAAATGAGCAGTTCTTC. Translating gives CASSWPGQGKNEQFF.

This rearrangement joins TRBV6-1 to TRBJ2-3, with 9 bases aligning to TRBD2. CDR1 is MNHNS, CDR2 SASEGT, per germline. With V trimmed by 4 bases and J by 4 bases, 6 bases remained unmatched. This CDR3 spans 15 amino acids. DNA for the CDR3: TGTGCCAGCAGTGCGGCTCGCGGGAGGGCAGATACGCAGTATTTT. This translates into CASSAARGRADTQYF.

V gene TRBV19 combines with J gene TRBJ1-2, with TRBD1 identical over 9 bases. Germline V gene lookup returns CDR1 LNHDA and CDR2 SQIVND (reference sequence). V shed 6 bases, J shed 4 bases, and the junction held 6 bases outside the gene matches. This CDR3 has 14 amino acids. CDR3 in DNA: TGTGCCAGTAGCGGGACAGGGTCCAGCTATGGCTACACCTTC. Protein sequence: CASSGTGSSYGYTF.

This CDR3 is CAWSPDIRPFF. The CDR3 region has the DNA TGTGCCTGGAGTCCGGACATCCGGCCTTTCTTT. V is TRBV30 and J is TRBJ1-1; D is perhaps TRBD1 (5 bases). V gave up 2 bases and J gave up 12 bases, with 13 bases separating them. CDR1 is GTSNPN, CDR2 SVGIG, per germline (reference sequence). The CDR3 length is 11 residues.

This clone appeared a few times. J is TRBJ2-7 and V is TRBV7-6; D is possibly TRBD1 (7 bases). Germline values: CDR1 SGHVS, CDR2 FNYEAQ. This CDR3 contains 16 residues. The ends were cut back, 1 base at V and 2 bases at J, with 15 bases in the middle. CDR3 sequence (DNA): TGTGCCAGCAGCTTAGATGGGGCAGGGGGGACCTACGAGCAGTACTTC. Translated, it gives CASSLDGAGGTYEQYF.

The table lists this clone with a few counts. The chain is built from TRBV4-2 and TRBJ2-5; D is uncertain. The V end lost 0 bases, the J end lost 4 bases, and 3 bases lay between the germline ends. Germline lookup yields CDR1 LGHNA and CDR2 YNFKEQ. This CDR3 comprises 12 residues. CDR3 loop: CASSQDRETQYF. The DNA of the CDR3 is TGTGCCAGCAGCCAAGATCGAGAGACCCAGTACTTC.

The chain joins TRBV10-2 to TRBJ2-7; D remains unclear. The length of the CDR3 is 13 residues. Trimming left V 6 bases short and J 6 bases short, with 15 bases between. Per germline, CDR1 WSHSY and CDR2 SAAADI. In DNA form, the CDR3 reads TGCGCCAGCAGACCGAGTCTTGAAAGCGAGCAGTACTTC. This translates into CASRPSLESEQYF.

The V and J genes are TRBV6-1 and TRBJ1-1, with 8 positions matching TRBD1. Germline values: CDR1 MNHNS, CDR2 SASEGT. This CDR3 is 15 amino acids long. The J segment lost 5 bases and the V segment lost 10 bases, leaving 15 bases of the junction unmatched. The CDR3 region has the DNA TGTGCCACCTGGGACAGGTCCCTATTAGGAACTGAAGCTTTCTTT. This encodes CATWDRSLLGTEAFF.

The table lists this clone with a few counts. The gene calls are TRBV9 and TRBJ2-5, with 10 bases lining up with TRBD1. CDR1 is SGDLS and CDR2 is YYNGEE in the germline V gene. The CDR3 covers 18 residues. Germline trimming cut 4 bases from V and 4 bases from J; bases unmatched to any gene: 16. Here the CDR3 reads CASSPSPGTGDFGETQYF. The CDR3 DNA reads TGTGCCAGCAGCCCATCGCCCGGGACAGGGGACTTCGGAGAGACCCAGTACTTC.

Only a few counts were recorded for this clone. V gene TRBV5-1 combines with J gene TRBJ1-1; no clear D. Trimming took 2 bases from V and 5 from J, leaving 10 bases between them. The germline CDR1 and CDR2 sequences are SGHRS and YFSETQ. The CDR3 has 13 amino acids. CDR3 region: CASSFSPSTEAFF. DNA of the CDR3: TGCGCCAGCAGCTTTTCCCCGAGTACTGAAGCTTTCTTT.

CDR3 protein: CASSPYDSGTYEQYF. The CDR3 DNA sequence: TGTGCCAGCAGTCCCTACGATAGCGGGACCTACGAGCAGTACTTC. The chain couples TRBV27 to TRBJ2-7; 8 nucleotides align to TRBD2. The CDR3 extends over 15 amino acids. CDR1 and CDR2 from the germline V gene are MNHEY and SMNVEV (reference sequence). The ends lost 5 bases at V and 2 bases at J; junction bases unmatched: 8.

This clone was seen just once. V and J are TRBV6-5 and TRBJ1-2; D might be TRBD1 (6 bases). The germline V and J ends were trimmed by 4 bases and 3 bases, with 12 bases remaining between them. Germline CDR1 is MNHEY and CDR2 is SVGAGI. The CDR3 consists of 14 residues. The CDR3 nucleotides read TGTGCCAGCAGTTCGACCAGGGGAGACTATGGCTACACCTTC. Its protein product is CASSSTRGDYGYTF.